These 20 T cell receptor beta chains originate from one sample sequenced in a study of T cell changes during pregnancy in multiple sclerosis (dated by TCRdb to between 2017 and 2020). Libraries were prepared through the immunoSEQ multiplex PCR assay. TCRdb holds this immuneACCESS table with in-frame rearrangements only. Some clones are missing; in checked studies, unresolved V genes explain under half, and the rest has no known cause. This sample gives over 85,000 clones in total; around 91% of them show up just once. The top ten hold approximately 1.6% of the sample. The input for sequencing was peripheral blood, taken after pregnancy. These receptors were collected from a female donor in good health, enrolled as a control in a pregnancy study.

This clone was seen only once. The chain uses TRBV2 and TRBJ1-1; weak D call: TRBD1 (5 bases). CDR3 length: 13 residues. Looked up from germline, CDR1 is SNHLY and CDR2 is FYNNEI. Trimming shortened V by 8 bases and J by 0 bases, and 10 bases separated the two germline ends. The CDR3 DNA is TGTGCCAGCCATAAGACAGTGAACACTGAAGCTTTCTTT. Its protein product is CASHKTVNTEAFF.

This chain uses TRBV4-1 with TRBJ2-2, with 10 bases matching TRBD2. Looked up from germline, CDR1 is MGHRA and CDR2 is YSYEKL. Trimming cost V 2 bases and J 4 bases; bases outside gene matches: 10. This CDR3 contains 18 residues. The CDR3 region has the DNA TGCGCCAGCAGCCAAAAATACGGGACTAGCGCGGGCACCGGGGAGCTGTTTTTT. Translating it yields CASSQKYGTSAGTGELFF.

This chain links TRBV9 with TRBJ1-1, with D perhaps matching TRBD1 (6 bases). V shed 2 bases and J shed 6 bases, with 11 bases lying between them. The CDR3 extends over 13 amino acids. Germline CDR1 SGDLS, CDR2 YYNGEE. The chain's CDR3 is CASSVQGSPEAFF. DNA for the CDR3: TGTGCCAGCAGCGTTCAGGGGTCCCCTGAAGCTTTCTTT.

This sequence joins TRBV6-1 and TRBJ1-2; D is undetermined. V lost 8 bases and J lost 0, with 10 bases in between. The CDR3 has 13 residues. Germline V gene data show CDR1 as MNHNS and CDR2 as SASEGT. Here the CDR3 reads CASFAPSNYGYTF. The CDR3 bases are TGTGCCAGCTTCGCGCCATCTAACTATGGCTACACCTTC.

V usage is TRBV7-9 and J usage is TRBJ2-3; 10 nucleotides agree with TRBD1. There are 16 residues in the CDR3. Germline lookup yields CDR1 SEHNR and CDR2 FQNEAQ (reference sequence). V lost 5 bases and J lost 4; bases outside the gene matches: 9. The CDR3 is CASSPATGGFSDTQYF. The DNA of the CDR3 is TGTGCCAGCAGCCCGGCGACAGGGGGCTTTTCAGATACGCAGTATTTT. The complete variable domain, with remaining parts taken from reference TRBV7-9 and TRBJ2-3, reads DTGVSQNPRHKITKRGQNVTFRCDPISEHNRLYWYRQTLGQGPEFLTYFQNEAQLEKSRLLSDRFSAERPKGSFSTLEIQRTEQGDSAMYLCASSPATGGFSDTQYFGPGTRLTVL.

The J gene is TRBJ1-1, the V gene TRBV7-8; D is possibly TRBD1 (5 bases). This CDR3 is 16 amino acids long. CDR1 and CDR2 (germline): SGHVS, FQNEAQ. The V and J ends lost 5 bases and 0 bases respectively, with 16 bases between them. CDR3 nucleotides: TGTGCCAGCAGCCCCCCACCCGGGACTTTGAACACTGAAGCTTTCTTT. This encodes CASSPPPGTLNTEAFF.

The V and J genes are TRBV9 and TRBJ1-2; D might be TRBD1 (5 bases). Trimming shortened V by 2 bases and J by 7 bases, and 15 bases separated the two germline ends. Germline V gene sequence: CDR1 SGDLS, CDR2 YYNGEE. The CDR3 covers 14 residues. The CDR3 protein is CASSVSGGVSGYTF. Written as DNA, the CDR3 is TGTGCCAGCAGCGTCTCGGGGGGGGTCTCTGGCTACACCTTC. The whole variable domain, filled in from reference TRBV9 and TRBJ1-2, reads DSGVTQTPKHLITATGQRVTLRCSPRSGDLSVYWYQQSLDQGLQFLIQYYNGEERAKGNILERFSAQQFPDLHSELNLSSLELGDSALYFCASSVSGGVSGYTFGSGTRLTVV.

The rearrangement uses TRBV28 and TRBJ1-4; D gene unclear. The CDR3 loop spans 14 amino acids. Germline CDR1 MDHEN, CDR2 SYDVKM. V was trimmed by 5 bases and J by 8 bases, leaving 15 bases between them. The CDR3 sequence is CASSPPKRIEKLFF. Written as DNA, the CDR3 is TGTGCCAGCAGTCCTCCTAAGAGGATCGAAAAACTGTTTTTT.

In DNA, the CDR3 is TGTGCCAGCTCACCACCTGTGGGCCCCGGGGAGCTGTTTTTT. Its protein product is CASSPPVGPGELFF. The chain employs TRBV18 and TRBJ2-2, with D unclear. CDR3 size: 14 residues. Germline V gene sequence: CDR1 KGHSH, CDR2 LQKENI. Trimming removed 0 bases from V and 6 bases from J, with 8 bases in between.

The chain employs TRBV27 and TRBJ2-1; 9 nucleotides match TRBD2. The CDR3 is 15 residues long. Germline V gene data show CDR1 as MNHEY and CDR2 as SMNVEV (reference sequence). Losses at the gene ends were 2 bases for V and 5 bases for J; bases not matched to a gene: 4. CDR3 coding DNA: TGTGCCAGCAGTTTAAGCGGGGGGCTCCACAATGAGCAGTTCTTC. Protein: CASSLSGGLHNEQFF.

This chain links TRBV7-2 with TRBJ2-1; 7 bases agree with TRBD1. J gave up 6 bases and V 3 bases, and 2 bases lay outside the gene matches. Germline CDR1 and CDR2: SGHTA and FQGNSA. CDR3 length: 13 residues. This CDR3 reads CASSFDRANEQFF. CDR3 nucleotide sequence: TGTGCCAGCAGCTTCGACAGGGCCAATGAGCAGTTCTTC.

The chain recombines TRBV7-2 with TRBJ1-3; 7 nucleotides line up with TRBD1. The trim removed 1 base at V and 6 bases at J, leaving 9 bases unmatched. Germline CDR1 reads SGHTA; CDR2 reads FQGNSA. The CDR3 spans 16 residues. The CDR3 coding sequence is TGTGCCAGCAGCTTAGAGGGGGCGCTCTGGGCAAACACCATATATTTT. It specifies CASSLEGALWANTIYF.

The V and J genes are TRBV4-2 and TRBJ2-2; possibly TRBD2 for D (7 bases). V dropped 1 base and J dropped 4 bases, with 13 bases sitting between them. CDR1 and CDR2 from the germline V gene are LGHNA and YNFKEQ. The CDR3 sequence is 16 residues long. In DNA form, the CDR3 reads TGTGCCAGCAGCCAAGGAGGGGGGGCGGTCACCGGGGAGCTGTTTTTT. This sequence encodes CASSQGGGAVTGELFF.

The chain has TRBV5-1 and TRBJ2-3; TRBD1 might be the D (6 bases). CDR1 is SGHRS, CDR2 YFSETQ, per germline. This CDR3 is built from 15 residues. V was pared by 5 bases and J by 5 bases, with 18 bases between. CDR3 DNA: TGCGCCAGCAGGCACTCGGGACAAGGGGAAGATACGCAGTATTTT. This translates into CASRHSGQGEDTQYF.

The V call is TRBV5-1, the J call TRBJ2-2; D perhaps matches TRBD2 (5 bases). The germline V and J ends were trimmed by 4 bases and 1 base, with 17 bases remaining between them. Looked up from germline, CDR1 is SGHRS and CDR2 is YFSETQ. The CDR3 runs to 17 residues. CDR3 in amino acids: CASSPVLAAGNTGELFF. DNA of the CDR3: TGCGCCAGCAGCCCGGTTTTGGCGGCGGGGAACACCGGGGAGCTGTTTTTT.

CDR3 amino acids: CASSDPSGGPGELFF. The CDR3 nucleotides read TGTGCCAGCAGTGACCCTAGCGGGGGCCCCGGGGAGCTGTTTTTT. The chain recombines TRBV6-4 with TRBJ2-2; TRBD2 matches at 10 bases. CDR1 and CDR2 from the germline V gene are MRHNA and SNTAGT. V shed 2 bases and J 6 bases; nucleotides not matched to a gene: 3. This CDR3 has 15 amino acids.

The chain joins TRBV7-9 to TRBJ1-6; 7 nucleotides align to TRBD1. The CDR3 sequence is 14 residues long. The junction had 7 bases not matched to a gene; V was cut back by 5 bases and J by 9 bases. Germline V lookup: CDR1 SEHNR, CDR2 FQNEAQ (reference sequence). The CDR3 reads CASSLDRDSSPLHF. The CDR3 nucleotides read TGTGCCAGCAGCCTTGACAGGGATTCTTCACCCCTCCACTTT.

V gene TRBV28 combines with J gene TRBJ1-3, with D perhaps TRBD1 (5 bases). The germline CDR1 and CDR2 sequences are MDHEN and SYDVKM. This CDR3 is built from 14 residues. Trimming removed 3 bases from V and 2 bases from J, with 8 bases in between. CDR3 sequence (DNA): TGTGCCAGCAGTTTGCCGGGGGCTGGAAACACCATATATTTT. Amino acids: CASSLPGAGNTIYF.

The chain employs TRBV7-2 and TRBJ2-7; 9 bases match TRBD1. CDR3 size: 14 residues. Germline loops: CDR1 SGHTA, CDR2 FQGNSA. V gave up 5 bases and J gave up 5 bases; unmatched junction bases: 7. The DNA for the CDR3 is TGTGCCAGCAGCCGACAGGGGGTACTCCACGAGCAGTACTTC. Protein sequence: CASSRQGVLHEQYF. Complete variable domain (other parts from reference TRBV7-2 and TRBJ2-7): GAGVSQSPSNKVTEKGKDVELRCDPISGHTALYWYRQSLGQGLEFLIYFQGNSAPDKSGLPSDRFSAERTGGSVSTLTIQRTQQEDSAVYLCASSRQGVLHEQYFGPGTRLTVT.

The rearrangement uses TRBV28 and TRBJ1-5; D gene uncertain. The CDR3 covers 14 residues. V was trimmed by 3 bases and J by 4 bases, leaving 10 bases between them. Germline values: CDR1 MDHEN, CDR2 SYDVKM. In DNA form, the CDR3 reads TGTGCCAGCAGTTTTCAAATCTATAATCAGCCCCAGCATTTT. Its translation is CASSFQIYNQPQHF.